The T cell receptor (beta chain) described here comes from a study of blood T cells in healthy people across ages. Study results and limitations: Long-lived and aged donors differed, with more naive CD4+ cells and higher diversity in the long-lived.

As regards this clonotype: Its antigen is unknown.

Primed by a sample-barcoded 5' primer and a J-beta primer mix, a second PCR proceeded for about 6 to 11 cycles. TCRdb reanalysed the 5' RACE reads using MiXCR and keeps one entry per CDR3 protein. The data hold more than 1,400,000 distinct CDR3 sequences, with 42% observed a single time. The individuals who served as donors were healthy Caucasians living in Russia, aged about 6 to 100. Investigators took around 11 milliliters of peripheral blood from every donor. Extraction of total RNA produced a minimum of 6 micrograms from each sample. This CDR3 contains 15 residues. V shed 4 bases and J 7 bases; nucleotides not matched to a gene: 10. From germline, CDR1 is MNHEY and CDR2 SMNVEV (reference sequence).

This rearrangement joins TRBV27 to TRBJ2-7; 10 positions match TRBD2. Input material: blood. The sequence derives from a woman between 18 and 29 years old in good health. The CDR3 here is CASSSIAGGIVEQYF. The CDR3, as DNA: TGTGCCAGCAGTTCAATAGCGGGAGGCATTGTGGAGCAGTACTTC.